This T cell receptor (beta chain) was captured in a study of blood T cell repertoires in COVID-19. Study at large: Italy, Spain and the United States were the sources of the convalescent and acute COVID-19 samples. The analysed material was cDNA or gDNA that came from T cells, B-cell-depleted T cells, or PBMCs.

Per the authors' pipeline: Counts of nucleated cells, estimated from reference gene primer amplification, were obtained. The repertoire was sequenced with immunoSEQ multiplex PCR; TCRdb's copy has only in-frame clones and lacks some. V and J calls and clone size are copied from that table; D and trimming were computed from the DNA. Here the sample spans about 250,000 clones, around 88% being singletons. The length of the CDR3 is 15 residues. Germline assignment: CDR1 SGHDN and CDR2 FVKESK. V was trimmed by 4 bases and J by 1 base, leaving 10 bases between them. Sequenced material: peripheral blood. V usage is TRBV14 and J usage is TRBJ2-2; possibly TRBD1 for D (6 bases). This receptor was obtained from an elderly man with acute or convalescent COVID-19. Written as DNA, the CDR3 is TGTGCCAGCAGCCGGACAGATCTGAACACCGGGGAGCTGTTTTTT. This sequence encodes CASSRTDLNTGELFF.